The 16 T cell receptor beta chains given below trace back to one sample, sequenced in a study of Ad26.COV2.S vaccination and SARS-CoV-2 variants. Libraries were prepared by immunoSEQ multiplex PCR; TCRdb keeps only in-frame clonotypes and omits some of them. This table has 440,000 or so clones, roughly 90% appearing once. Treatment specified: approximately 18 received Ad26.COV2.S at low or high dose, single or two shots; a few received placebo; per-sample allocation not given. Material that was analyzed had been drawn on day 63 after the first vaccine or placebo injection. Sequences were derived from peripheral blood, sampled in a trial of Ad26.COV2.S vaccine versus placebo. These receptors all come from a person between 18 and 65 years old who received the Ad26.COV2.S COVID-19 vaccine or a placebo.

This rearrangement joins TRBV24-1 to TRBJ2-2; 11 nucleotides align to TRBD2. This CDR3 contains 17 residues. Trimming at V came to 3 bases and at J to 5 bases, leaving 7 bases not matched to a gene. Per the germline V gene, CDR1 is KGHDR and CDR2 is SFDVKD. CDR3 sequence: CATSDELAGGLTGELFF. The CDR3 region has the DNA TGTGCCACCAGTGATGAATTAGCGGGGGGGCTAACCGGGGAGCTGTTTTTT.

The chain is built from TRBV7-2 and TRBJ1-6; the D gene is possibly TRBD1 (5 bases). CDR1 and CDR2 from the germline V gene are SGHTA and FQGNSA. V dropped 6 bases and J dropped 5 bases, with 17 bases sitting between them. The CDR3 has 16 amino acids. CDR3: CASSRGRGGNNSPLHF. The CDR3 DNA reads TGTGCCAGCAGTCGAGGACGGGGGGGAAATAATTCACCCCTCCACTTT.

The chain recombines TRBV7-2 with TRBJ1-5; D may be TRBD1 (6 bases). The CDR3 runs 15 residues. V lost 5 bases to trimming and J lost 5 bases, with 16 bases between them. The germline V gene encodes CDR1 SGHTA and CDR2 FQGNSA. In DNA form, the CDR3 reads TGTGCCAGCAGCCCGTCCGGGACAAAACATCAGCCCCAGCATTTT. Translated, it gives CASSPSGTKHQPQHF.

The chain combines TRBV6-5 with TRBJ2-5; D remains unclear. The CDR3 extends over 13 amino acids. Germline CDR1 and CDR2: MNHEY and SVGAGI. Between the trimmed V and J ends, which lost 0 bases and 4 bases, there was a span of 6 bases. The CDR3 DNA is TGTGCCAGCAGTTACTCGAAAGCAGAGACCCAGTACTTC. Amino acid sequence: CASSYSKAETQYF.

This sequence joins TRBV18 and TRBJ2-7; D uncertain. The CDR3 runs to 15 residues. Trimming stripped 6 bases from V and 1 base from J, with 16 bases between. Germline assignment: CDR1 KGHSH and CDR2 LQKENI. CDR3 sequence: CASSSILDLSYEQYF. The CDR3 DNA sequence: TGTGCCAGCTCGTCCATTCTAGACCTTTCCTACGAGCAGTACTTC.

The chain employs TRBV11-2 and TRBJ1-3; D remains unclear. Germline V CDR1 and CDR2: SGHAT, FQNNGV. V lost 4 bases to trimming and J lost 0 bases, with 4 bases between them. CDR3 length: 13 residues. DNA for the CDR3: TGTGCCAGCAGCTCCCCCTCTGGAAACACCATATATTTT. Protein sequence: CASSSPSGNTIYF.

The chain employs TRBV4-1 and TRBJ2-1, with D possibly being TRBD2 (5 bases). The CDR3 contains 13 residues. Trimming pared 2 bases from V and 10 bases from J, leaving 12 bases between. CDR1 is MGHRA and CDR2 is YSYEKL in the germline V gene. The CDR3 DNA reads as TGCGCCAGCAGCCAAAATAGCGTGAACGAGCAGTTCTTC. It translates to CASSQNSVNEQFF.

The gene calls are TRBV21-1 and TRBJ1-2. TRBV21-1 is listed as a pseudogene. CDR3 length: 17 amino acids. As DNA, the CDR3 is TGTGCCAGCAGCAAAGACGGGGGAGGGGCTTCGGGCTATGGCTACACCTTC. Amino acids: CASSKDGGGASGYGYTF.

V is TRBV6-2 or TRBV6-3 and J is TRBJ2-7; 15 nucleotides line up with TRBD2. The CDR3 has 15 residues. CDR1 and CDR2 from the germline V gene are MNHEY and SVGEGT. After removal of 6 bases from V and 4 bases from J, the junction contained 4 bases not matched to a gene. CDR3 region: CASSLGTSGGYEQYF. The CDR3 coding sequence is TGTGCCAGCAGCCTTGGGACTAGCGGGGGGTACGAGCAGTACTTC.

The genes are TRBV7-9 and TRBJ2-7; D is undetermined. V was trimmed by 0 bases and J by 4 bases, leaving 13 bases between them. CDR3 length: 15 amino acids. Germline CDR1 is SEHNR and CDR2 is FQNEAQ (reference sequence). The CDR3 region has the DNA TGTGCCAGCAGCTTAGCGATGGGGATCATTTACGAGCAGTACTTC. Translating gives CASSLAMGIIYEQYF.

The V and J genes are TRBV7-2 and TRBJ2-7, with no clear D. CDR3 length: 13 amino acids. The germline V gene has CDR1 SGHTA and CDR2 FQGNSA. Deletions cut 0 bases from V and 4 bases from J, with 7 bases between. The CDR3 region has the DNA TGTGCCAGCAGCTTAGCGAGTCTGTACGAGCAGTACTTC. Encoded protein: CASSLASLYEQYF.

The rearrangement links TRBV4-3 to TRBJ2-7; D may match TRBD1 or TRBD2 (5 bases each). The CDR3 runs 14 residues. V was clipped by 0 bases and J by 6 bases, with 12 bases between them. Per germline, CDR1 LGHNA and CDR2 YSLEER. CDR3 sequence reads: CASSQDSWGIEQYF. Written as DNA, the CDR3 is TGCGCCAGCAGCCAAGATTCCTGGGGGATCGAGCAGTACTTC.

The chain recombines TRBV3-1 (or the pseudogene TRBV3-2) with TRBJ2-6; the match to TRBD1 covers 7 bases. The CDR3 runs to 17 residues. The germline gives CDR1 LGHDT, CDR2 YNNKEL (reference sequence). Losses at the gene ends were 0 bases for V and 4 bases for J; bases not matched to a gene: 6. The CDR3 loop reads CASSQDLGGGGANVLTF. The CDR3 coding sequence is TGTGCCAGCAGCCAAGATTTAGGGGGCGGAGGGGCCAACGTCCTGACTTTC.

The CDR3 DNA reads TGTGCCACCGGGACAGGGGGGACCGGGGAGCTGTTTTTT. It encodes CATGTGGTGELFF. The chain combines TRBV27 with TRBJ2-2; 11 bases match TRBD1. The CDR3 is made up of 13 amino acids. With 10 bases clipped from V and 5 bases from J, the junction kept 3 bases outside the gene matches. In germline, CDR1 is MNHEY, CDR2 SMNVEV (reference sequence).

For the CDR3, the DNA is TGTGCCTGGAGTGGGGGAGCAAACTCCTACAATGAGCAGTTCTTC. Encoded protein: CAWSGGANSYNEQFF. This rearrangement joins TRBV30 to TRBJ2-1, with D maybe TRBD2 (5 bases). The CDR3 sequence is 15 residues long. V was shortened by 1 base and J by 0 bases, with 10 bases between the two germline ends. CDR1 GTSNPN and CDR2 SVGIG come from the germline V gene (reference sequence).

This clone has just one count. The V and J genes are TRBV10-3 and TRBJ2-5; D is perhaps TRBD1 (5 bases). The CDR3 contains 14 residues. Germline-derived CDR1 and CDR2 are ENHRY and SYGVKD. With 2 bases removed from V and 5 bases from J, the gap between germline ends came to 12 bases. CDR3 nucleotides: TGTGCCATCAGTGAGGACAGTGGGCGGGAGACCCAGTACTTC. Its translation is CAISEDSGRETQYF.